This TCR beta chain appears in the sequencing data of a study of T cell responses to AZD1222 COVID-19 vaccine. Sequencing used immunoSEQ multiplex PCR; TCRdb keeps in-frame clones, though not all of them. The profile shows 140,000 to 150,000 clones, roughly 90% of them singletons. The sequence came from an adult in good health. Here the sequenced sample was peripheral blood, taken on day 0 of AZD1222 vaccination.

For the CDR3, the DNA is TGTGCCAGCAGCACTCCGGGGATGAACACTGAAGCTTTCTTT. It specifies CASSTPGMNTEAFF. The genes are TRBV7-8 and TRBJ1-1; no reliable D call. Germline values: CDR1 SGHVS, CDR2 FQNEAQ. V lost 5 bases, J lost 0 bases, and 10 bases lay in between. The CDR3 runs to 14 residues.